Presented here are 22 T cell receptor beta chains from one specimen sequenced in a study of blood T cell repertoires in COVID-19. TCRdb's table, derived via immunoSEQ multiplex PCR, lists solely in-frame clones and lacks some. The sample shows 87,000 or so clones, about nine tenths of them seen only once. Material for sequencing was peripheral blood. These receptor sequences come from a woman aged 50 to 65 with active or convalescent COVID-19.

CDR3 nucleotide sequence: TGTGCCAGCAGCAGGGGCCAGAACACTGAAGCTTTCTTT. It is translated as CASSRGQNTEAFF. The V call is TRBV12-3 or TRBV12-4, the J call TRBJ1-1, with a weak D call TRBD1 (6 bases). This CDR3 spans 13 amino acids. V shed 6 bases and J shed 1 base, with 9 bases lying between them.

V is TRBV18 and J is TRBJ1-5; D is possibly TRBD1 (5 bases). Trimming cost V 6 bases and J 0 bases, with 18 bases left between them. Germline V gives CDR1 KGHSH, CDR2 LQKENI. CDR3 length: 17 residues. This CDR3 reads CASSRQRRGYSNQPQHF. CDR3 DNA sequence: TGTGCCAGCTCCCGACAGCGCCGAGGCTATAGCAATCAGCCCCAGCATTTT.

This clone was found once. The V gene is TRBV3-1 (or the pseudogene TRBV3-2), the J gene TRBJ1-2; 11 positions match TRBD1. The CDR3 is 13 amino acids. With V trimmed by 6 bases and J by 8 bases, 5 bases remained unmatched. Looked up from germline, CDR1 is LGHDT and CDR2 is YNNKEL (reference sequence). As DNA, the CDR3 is TGTGCCAGCAGACCGGGACAGGGGGACGGCTACACCTTC. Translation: CASRPGQGDGYTF.

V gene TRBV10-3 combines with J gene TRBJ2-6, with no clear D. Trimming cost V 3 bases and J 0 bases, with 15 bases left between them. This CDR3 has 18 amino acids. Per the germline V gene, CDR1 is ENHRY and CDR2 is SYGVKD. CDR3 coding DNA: TGTGCCATCAGTGACGTCCGGCAGGTTTTCTCTGGGGCCAACGTCCTGACTTTC. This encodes CAISDVRQVFSGANVLTF.

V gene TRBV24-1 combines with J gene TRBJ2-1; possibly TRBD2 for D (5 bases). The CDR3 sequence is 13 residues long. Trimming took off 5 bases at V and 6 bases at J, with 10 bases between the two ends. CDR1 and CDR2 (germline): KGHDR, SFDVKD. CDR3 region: CATSVEGLNEQFF. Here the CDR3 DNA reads TGTGCCACCAGTGTGGAAGGACTCAATGAGCAGTTCTTC.

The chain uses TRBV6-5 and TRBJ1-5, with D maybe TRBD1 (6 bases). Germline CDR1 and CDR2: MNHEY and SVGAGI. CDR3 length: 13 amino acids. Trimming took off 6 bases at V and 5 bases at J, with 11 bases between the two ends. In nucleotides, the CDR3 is TGTGCCAGCAGCCGAAACAGGGATCAGCCCCAGCATTTT. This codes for CASSRNRDQPQHF.

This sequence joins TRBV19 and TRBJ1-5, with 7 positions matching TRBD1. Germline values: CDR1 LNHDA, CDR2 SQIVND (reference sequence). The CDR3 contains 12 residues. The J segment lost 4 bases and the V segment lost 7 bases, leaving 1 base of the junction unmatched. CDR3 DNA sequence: TGTGCCAGTACAGGGGGAAATCAGCCCCAGCATTTT. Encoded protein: CASTGGNQPQHF. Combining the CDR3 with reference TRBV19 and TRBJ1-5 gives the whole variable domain DGGITQSPKYLFRKEGQNVTLSCEQNLNHDAMYWYRQDPGQGLRLIYYSQIVNDFQKGDIAEGYSVSREKKESFPLTVTSAQKNPTAFYLCASTGGNQPQHFGDGTRLSIL.

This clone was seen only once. CDR3 loop: CASSLRTWTGTGEQFF. Written as DNA, the CDR3 is TGTGCCAGCAGCCTCCGAACTTGGACAGGGACGGGGGAGCAGTTCTTC. The chain joins TRBV3-1 (or the pseudogene TRBV3-2) to TRBJ2-1; 8 bases align to TRBD1. The CDR3 length is 16 residues. The V gene end was trimmed by 4 bases and the J gene end by 10 bases; junction bases not matched to a gene: 15. Germline lookup yields CDR1 LGHDT and CDR2 YNNKEL (reference sequence).

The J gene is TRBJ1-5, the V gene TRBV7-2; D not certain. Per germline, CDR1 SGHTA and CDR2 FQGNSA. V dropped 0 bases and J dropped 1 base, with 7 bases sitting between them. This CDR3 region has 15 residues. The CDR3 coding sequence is TGTGCCAGCAGCTTAGCAGACATGAGCAATCAGCCCCAGCATTTT. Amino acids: CASSLADMSNQPQHF.

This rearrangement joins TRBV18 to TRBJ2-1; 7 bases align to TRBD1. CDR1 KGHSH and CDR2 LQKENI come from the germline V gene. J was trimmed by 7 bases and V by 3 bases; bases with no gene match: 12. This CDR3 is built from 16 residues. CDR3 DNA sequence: TGTGCCAGCTCACCGACAGGACAGGCCCAAAAGAATGAGCAGTTCTTC. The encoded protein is CASSPTGQAQKNEQFF.

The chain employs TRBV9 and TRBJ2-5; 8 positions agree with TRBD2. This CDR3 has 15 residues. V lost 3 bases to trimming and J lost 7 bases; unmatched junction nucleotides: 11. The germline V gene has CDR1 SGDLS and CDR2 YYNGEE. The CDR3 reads CASSGRTSPDSTQYF. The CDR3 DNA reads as TGTGCCAGCAGCGGTCGGACTAGCCCAGATTCGACCCAGTACTTC. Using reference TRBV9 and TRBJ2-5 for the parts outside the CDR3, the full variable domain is DSGVTQTPKHLITATGQRVTLRCSPRSGDLSVYWYQQSLDQGLQFLIQYYNGEERAKGNILERFSAQQFPDLHSELNLSSLELGDSALYFCASSGRTSPDSTQYFGPGTRLLVL.

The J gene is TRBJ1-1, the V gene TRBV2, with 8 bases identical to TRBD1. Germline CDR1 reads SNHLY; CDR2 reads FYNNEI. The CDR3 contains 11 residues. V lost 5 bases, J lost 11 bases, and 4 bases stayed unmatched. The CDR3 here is CASSLDRGAFF. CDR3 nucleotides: TGTGCCAGCAGTTTAGACAGGGGTGCTTTCTTT. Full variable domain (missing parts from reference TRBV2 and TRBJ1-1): EPEVTQTPSHQVTQMGQEVILRCVPISNHLYFYWYRQILGQKVEFLVSFYNNEISEKSEIFDDQFSVERPDGSNFTLKIRSTKLEDSAMYFCASSLDRGAFFGQGTRLTVV.

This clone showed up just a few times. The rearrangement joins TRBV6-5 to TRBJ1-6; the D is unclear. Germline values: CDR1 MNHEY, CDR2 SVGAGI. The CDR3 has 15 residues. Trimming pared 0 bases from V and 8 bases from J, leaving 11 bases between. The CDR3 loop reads CASSYSPLRDSPLHF. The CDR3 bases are TGTGCCAGCAGTTACTCGCCCCTCCGGGATTCACCCCTCCACTTT.

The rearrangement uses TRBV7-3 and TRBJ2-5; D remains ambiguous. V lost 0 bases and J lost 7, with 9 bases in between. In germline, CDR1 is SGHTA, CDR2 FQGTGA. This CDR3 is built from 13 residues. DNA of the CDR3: TGTGCCAGCAGCTTAACCCCCTCGCGGACCCAGTACTTC. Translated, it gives CASSLTPSRTQYF.

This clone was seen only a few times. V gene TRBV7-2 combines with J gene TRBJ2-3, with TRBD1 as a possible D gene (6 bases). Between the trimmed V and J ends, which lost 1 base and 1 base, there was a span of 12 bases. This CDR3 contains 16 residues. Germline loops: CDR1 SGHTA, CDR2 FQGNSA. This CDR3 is CASSLGTGLRTDTQYF. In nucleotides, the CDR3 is TGTGCCAGCAGCTTAGGTACAGGGTTGCGCACAGATACGCAGTATTTT.

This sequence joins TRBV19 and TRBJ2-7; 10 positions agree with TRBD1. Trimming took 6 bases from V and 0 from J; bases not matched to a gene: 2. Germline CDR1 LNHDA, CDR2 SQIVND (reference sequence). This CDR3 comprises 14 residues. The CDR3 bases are TGTGCCAGTAGGGACAGGGGGAGCTCCTACGAGCAGTACTTC. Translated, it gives CASRDRGSSYEQYF.

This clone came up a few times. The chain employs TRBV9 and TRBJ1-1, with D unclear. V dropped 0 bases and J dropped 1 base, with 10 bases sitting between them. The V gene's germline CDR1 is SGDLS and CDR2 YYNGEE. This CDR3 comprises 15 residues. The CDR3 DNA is TGTGCCAGCAGCGTAGATCCGGGGTGGAACACTGAAGCTTTCTTT. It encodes CASSVDPGWNTEAFF.

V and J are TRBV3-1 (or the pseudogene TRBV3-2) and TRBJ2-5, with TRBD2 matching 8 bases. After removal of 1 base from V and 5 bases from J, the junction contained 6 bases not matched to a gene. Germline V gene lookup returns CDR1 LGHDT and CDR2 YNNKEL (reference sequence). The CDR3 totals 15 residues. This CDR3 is CASSQARGGGETQYF. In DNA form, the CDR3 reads TGTGCCAGCAGCCAAGCCCGGGGGGGCGGGGAGACCCAGTACTTC.

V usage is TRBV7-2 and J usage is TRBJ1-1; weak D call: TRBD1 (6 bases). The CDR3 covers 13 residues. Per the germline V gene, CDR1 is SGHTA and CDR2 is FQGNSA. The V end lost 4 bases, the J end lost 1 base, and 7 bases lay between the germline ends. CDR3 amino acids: CASSSDRNTEAFF. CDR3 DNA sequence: TGTGCCAGCAGCTCGGACAGGAACACTGAAGCTTTCTTT.

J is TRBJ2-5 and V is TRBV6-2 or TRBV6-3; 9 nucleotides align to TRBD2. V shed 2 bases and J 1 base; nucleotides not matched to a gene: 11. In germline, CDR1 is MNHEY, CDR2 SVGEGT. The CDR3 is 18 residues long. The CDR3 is CASSYRTSVGVRQETQYF. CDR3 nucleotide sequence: TGTGCCAGCAGTTACCGGACTAGCGTCGGGGTTCGCCAAGAGACCCAGTACTTC.

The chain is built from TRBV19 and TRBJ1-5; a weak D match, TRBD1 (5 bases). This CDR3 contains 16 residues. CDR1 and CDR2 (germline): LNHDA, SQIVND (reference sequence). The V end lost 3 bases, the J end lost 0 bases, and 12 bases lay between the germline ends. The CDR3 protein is CASSIRGVDSNQPQHF. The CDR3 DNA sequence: TGTGCCAGTAGTATCCGGGGGGTAGATAGCAATCAGCCCCAGCATTTT.

CDR3 region: CASSLVPPSGANTGELFF. In DNA, the CDR3 is TGCGCCAGCAGCTTGGTTCCTCCTAGCGGGGCGAACACCGGGGAGCTGTTTTTT. The chain recombines TRBV5-1 with TRBJ2-2, with TRBD2 matching over 9 bases. CDR1 is SGHRS, CDR2 YFSETQ, per germline. The CDR3 is 18 amino acids. The V and J ends lost 0 bases and 0 bases, in that order; junction bases with no gene match: 6.